This note documents a single T cell receptor beta chain sequence. This CDR3 has 15 residues. Germline lookup yields CDR1 LNHNV and CDR2 YYDKDF (reference sequence). The ends lost 2 bases at V and 5 bases at J; junction bases unmatched: 5. The data were obtained in a study of cytomegalovirus exposure and HLA in healthy donors. Sequencing used immunoSEQ multiplex PCR; TCRdb keeps in-frame clones, though not all of them. The repertoire has about 79,000 clones, roughly 93% of them found once; the top ten carry about 3.8%. The source of this sequence is a woman in her twenties or thirties in good health and CMV-seronegative. The V and J genes are TRBV15 and TRBJ1-2, with 10 bases matching TRBD1. Sequenced material: PBMCs. The CDR3 DNA is TGTGCCACCAGCAGAACCGGGACAGGGGAATATGGCTACACCTTC. This encodes CATSRTGTGEYGYTF.